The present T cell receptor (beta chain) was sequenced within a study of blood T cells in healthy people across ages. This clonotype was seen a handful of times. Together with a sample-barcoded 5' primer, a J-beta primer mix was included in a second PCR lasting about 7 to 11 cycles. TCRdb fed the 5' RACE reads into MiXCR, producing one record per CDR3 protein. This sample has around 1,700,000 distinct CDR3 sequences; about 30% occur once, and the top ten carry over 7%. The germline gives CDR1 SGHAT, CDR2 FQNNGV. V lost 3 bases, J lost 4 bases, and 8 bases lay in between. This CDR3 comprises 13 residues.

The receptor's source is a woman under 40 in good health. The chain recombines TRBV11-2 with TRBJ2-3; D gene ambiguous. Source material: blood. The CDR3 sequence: CASSFQLSDTQYF. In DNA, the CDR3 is TGTGCCAGCAGCTTCCAGCTATCAGATACGCAGTATTTT.